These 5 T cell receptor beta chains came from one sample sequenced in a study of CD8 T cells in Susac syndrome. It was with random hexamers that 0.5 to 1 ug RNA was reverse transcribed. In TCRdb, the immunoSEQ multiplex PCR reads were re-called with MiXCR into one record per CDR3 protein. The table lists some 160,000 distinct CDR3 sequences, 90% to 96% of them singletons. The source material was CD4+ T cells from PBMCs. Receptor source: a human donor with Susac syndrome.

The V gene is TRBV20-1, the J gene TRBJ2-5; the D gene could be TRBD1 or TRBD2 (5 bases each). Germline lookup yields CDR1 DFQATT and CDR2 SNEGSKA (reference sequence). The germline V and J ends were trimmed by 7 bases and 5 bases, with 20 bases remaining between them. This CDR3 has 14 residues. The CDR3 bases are TGCAGTGGGGCCCGGGACCCTGGGGGTGAGACCCAGTACTTC. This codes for CSGARDPGGETQYF.

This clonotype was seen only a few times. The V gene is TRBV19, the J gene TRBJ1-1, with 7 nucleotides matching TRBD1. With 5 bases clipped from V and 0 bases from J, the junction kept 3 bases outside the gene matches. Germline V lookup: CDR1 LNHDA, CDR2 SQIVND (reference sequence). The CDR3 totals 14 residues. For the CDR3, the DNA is TGTGCCAGTAGTTTGACAGGGTTGAACACTGAAGCTTTCTTT. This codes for CASSLTGLNTEAFF.

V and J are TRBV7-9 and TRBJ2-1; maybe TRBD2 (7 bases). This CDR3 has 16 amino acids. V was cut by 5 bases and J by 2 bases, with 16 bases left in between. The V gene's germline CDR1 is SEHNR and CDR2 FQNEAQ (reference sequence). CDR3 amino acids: CASSPVRGGAYNEQFF. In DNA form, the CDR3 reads TGTGCCAGCAGCCCCGTCCGCGGGGGCGCCTACAATGAGCAGTTCTTC.

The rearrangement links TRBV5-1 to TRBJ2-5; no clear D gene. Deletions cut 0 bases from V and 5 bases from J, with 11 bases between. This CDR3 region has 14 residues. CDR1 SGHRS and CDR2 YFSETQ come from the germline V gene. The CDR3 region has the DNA TGCGCCAGCAGCTTGGCTACTGTAGGGGAGACCCAGTACTTC. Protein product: CASSLATVGETQYF.

CDR3 amino acids: CASSLLFDGELFF. CDR3 DNA sequence: TGTGCCAGCAGTCTCCTCTTCGACGGGGAGCTGTTTTTT. The chain links TRBV6-4 to TRBJ2-2; no clear D. V gave up 5 bases and J gave up 7 bases, with 11 bases separating them. Germline V CDR1 and CDR2: MRHNA, SNTAGT. The CDR3 has 13 amino acids.